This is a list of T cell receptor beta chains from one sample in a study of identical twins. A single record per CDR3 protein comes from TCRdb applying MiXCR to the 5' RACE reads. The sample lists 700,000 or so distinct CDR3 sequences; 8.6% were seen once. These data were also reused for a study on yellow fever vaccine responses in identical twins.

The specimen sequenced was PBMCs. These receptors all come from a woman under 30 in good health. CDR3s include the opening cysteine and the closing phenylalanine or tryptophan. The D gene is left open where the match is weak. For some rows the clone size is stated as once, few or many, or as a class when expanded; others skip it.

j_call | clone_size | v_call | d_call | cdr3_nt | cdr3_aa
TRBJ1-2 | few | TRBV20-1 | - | TGCAGTGCTAGAGCCGGGACTGGCTACACCTTC | CSARAGTGYTF
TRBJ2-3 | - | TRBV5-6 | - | TGTGCCAGGGGCCCCGGGCTCGCGGGAAACACAGATACGCAGTATTTT | CARGPGLAGNTDTQYF
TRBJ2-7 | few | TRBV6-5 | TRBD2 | TGTGCCAGCAGTTCAACTAAAGCGGGAGCCTACGAGCAGTACTTC | CASSSTKAGAYEQYF
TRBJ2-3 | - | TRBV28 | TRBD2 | TGTGCCAGCAGTTTCCGGCGGGAGGCAGATACGCAGTATTTT | CASSFRREADTQYF
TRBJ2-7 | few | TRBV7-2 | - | TGTGCCAGCAGCTTAGTTTCAGGGTTTGGGTACTTC | CASSLVSGFGYF
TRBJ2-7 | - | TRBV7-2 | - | TGTGCCAGCAGCTTAAACAGCCCCTACGAGCAGTACTTC | CASSLNSPYEQYF
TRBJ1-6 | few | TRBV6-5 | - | TGTGCCAGCAGTTACGAGTTTAGGGCCTATTCACCCCTCCACTTT | CASSYEFRAYSPLHF
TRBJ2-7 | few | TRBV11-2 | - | TGTGCCAGCAGCTTAAGAAGCCCAGACAGGTGGGGCTACGAGCAGTACTTC | CASSLRSPDRWGYEQYF
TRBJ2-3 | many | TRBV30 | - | TGTGCCTGGAGTCGAGCGCGCACAGATACGCAGTATTTT | CAWSRARTDTQYF
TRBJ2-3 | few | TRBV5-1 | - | TGCGCCAGCAGCTTGTATCTTGGCGATACGCAGTATTTT | CASSLYLGDTQYF
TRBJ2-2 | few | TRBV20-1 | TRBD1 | TGCAGTGCTAGAGGAATACGTAAATCGACAGGGGTGAACACCGGGGAGCTGTTTTTT | CSARGIRKSTGVNTGELFF
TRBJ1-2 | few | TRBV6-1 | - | TGTGCCAGCAGGGCGACGGCTGACTATGGCTACACCTTC | CASRATADYGYTF
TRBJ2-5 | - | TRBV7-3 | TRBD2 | TGTGCCAGCAGCTGGAAAACGGGGGGGCCCTGGTACTTC | CASSWKTGGPWYF
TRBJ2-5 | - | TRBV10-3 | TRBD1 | TGTGCCATCAGAACCGGACAGGGGGAGACCCAGTACTTC | CAIRTGQGETQYF
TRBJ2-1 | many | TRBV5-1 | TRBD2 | TGCGCCAGCAGCTTAACGGGACTAGTTTACAATGAGCAGTTCTTC | CASSLTGLVYNEQFF
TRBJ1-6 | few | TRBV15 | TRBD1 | TGTGCCACCAGCAGAGCTGCAGGGGGGATTTCACCCCTCCACTTT | CATSRAAGGISPLHF
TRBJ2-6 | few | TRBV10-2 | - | TGCGCCAACGGCGAGGGAGGTGTTGAGGCCAACGTCCTGACTTTC | CANGEGGVEANVLTF
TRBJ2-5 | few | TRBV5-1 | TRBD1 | TGCGCCAGCAGCTGGACAGGGTTGGAGACCCAGTACTTC | CASSWTGLETQYF
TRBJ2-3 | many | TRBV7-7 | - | TGTGCTAGCAGCTTGGGTGGGACGGATACAGATACGCAGTATTTT | CASSLGGTDTDTQYF
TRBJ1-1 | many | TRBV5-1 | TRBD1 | TGCGCCAGCAGCTTGAGGACAGGGGACACTGAAGCTTTCTTT | CASSLRTGDTEAFF
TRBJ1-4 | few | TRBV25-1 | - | TGTGCCAGCAGTGAACAGGGTTATAATGAAAAACTGTTTTTT | CASSEQGYNEKLFF
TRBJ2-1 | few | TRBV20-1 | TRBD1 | TGCAGTGCTAGATCGGACAGGGGCATTTATGAGCAGTTCTTC | CSARSDRGIYEQFF
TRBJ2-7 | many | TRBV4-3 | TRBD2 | TGCGCCAGCAGCACCGGGACGGGGGGAACCTACGAGCAGTACTTC | CASSTGTGGTYEQYF
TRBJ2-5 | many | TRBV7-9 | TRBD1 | TGTGCCAGCAGCTTTGACAGGGGGACGGAGACCCAGTACTTC | CASSFDRGTETQYF
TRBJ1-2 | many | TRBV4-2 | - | TGTGCCAGCAGCCAAGAAAAGGACCGGGGACGGGTCACCTTC | CASSQEKDRGRVTF
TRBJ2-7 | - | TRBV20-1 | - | TGCAGTGCAAGTGGGGGGCTCCCGCCCTACGAGCAGTACTTC | CSASGGLPPYEQYF
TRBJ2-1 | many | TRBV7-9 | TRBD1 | TGTGCCAGCACCGTTAAACAGGGGAATGAGCAGTTCTTC | CASTVKQGNEQFF
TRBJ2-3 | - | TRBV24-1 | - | TGTGCCACCAGTGATTTCGACAGGCTCGGCAAAGATACGCAGTATTTT | CATSDFDRLGKDTQYF
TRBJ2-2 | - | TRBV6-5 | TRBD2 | TGTGCCAGCAGTTACTTTCCAGCGGGGGAAGTGAACACCGGGGAGCTGTTTTTT | CASSYFPAGEVNTGELFF
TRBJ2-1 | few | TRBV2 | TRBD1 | TGTGCCAGCAGTACCGGGACAGGAGTGATGGTGGGGTACAATGAGCAGTTCTTC | CASSTGTGVMVGYNEQFF
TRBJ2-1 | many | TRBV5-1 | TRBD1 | TGCGCCAGCAGCTTTTGGGGGACAGAGTACAATGAGCAGTTCTTC | CASSFWGTEYNEQFF
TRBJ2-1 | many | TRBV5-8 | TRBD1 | TGTGCCAGCAGCTTGATAGTGACAGGGGGCTATGGCAATGAGCAGTTCTTC | CASSLIVTGGYGNEQFF
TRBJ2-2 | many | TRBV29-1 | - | TGCAGCGTTGCACACCGTAACACCGGGGAGCTGTTTTTT | CSVAHRNTGELFF
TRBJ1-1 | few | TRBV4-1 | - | TGCGCCAGCAGCCCTGAACCGGTCGAGAACACTGAAGCTTTCTTT | CASSPEPVENTEAFF
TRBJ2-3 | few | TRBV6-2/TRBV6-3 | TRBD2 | TGTGCCAGCAGTTATCAGCTAGCGGGACCAGATACGCAGTATTTT | CASSYQLAGPDTQYF
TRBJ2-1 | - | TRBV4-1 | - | TGCGCCAGCAGCCGGGTGGGACTTCCGCGCGATGAGCAGTTCTTC | CASSRVGLPRDEQFF
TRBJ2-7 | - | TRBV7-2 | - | TGTGCCAGCAGCCCATTGACAGACTCCTACGAGCAGTACTTC | CASSPLTDSYEQYF
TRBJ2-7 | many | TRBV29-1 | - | TGCAGCGCCTCGCCAGCGAATGGCTACGAGCAGTACTTC | CSASPANGYEQYF
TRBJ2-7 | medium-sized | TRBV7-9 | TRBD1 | TGTGCCAGCAGCTTAGTGGGACAGGGGAGCGAGCAGTACTTC | CASSLVGQGSEQYF